This T cell receptor (beta chain) is from a study of cytomegalovirus exposure and HLA in healthy donors. Study results and caveats: Later genetic work tied a missense DCLRE1C variant to beta-chain V and J trimming.

With 3 bases removed from V and 0 bases from J, the gap between germline ends came to 14 bases. In germline, CDR1 is LGHNA, CDR2 YSLEER. CDR3 size: 16 residues. As for this clone: Its antigen remains unidentified.

Primers for the PCR totalled 60 Vbeta and 13 Jbeta. Method: immunoSEQ multiplex PCR; TCRdb's copy keeps in-frame clones and lacks some. This sample has 150,000 to 200,000 clones, with roughly 80% found just once. The chain couples TRBV4-3 to TRBJ1-2; possible D gene TRBD1, 6 bases. This TCR came from a man in his fifties or sixties in good health and CMV-seronegative. Sequencing was done on a sample of PBMCs. The DNA of the CDR3 is TGCGCCAGCAGCCAGTACTCCGGGACACCTAACTATGGCTACACCTTC. Protein: CASSQYSGTPNYGYTF.